The 13 T cell receptor beta chains given below trace back to one sample, sequenced in a study of T-cell reconstitution after alpha-beta-depleted transplantation in children. Library preparation (for TCRbeta) was performed with unique molecular identifiers. TCRdb redid the calling of the PCR reads with MiXCR, one entry per CDR3 protein. The data show some 500,000 distinct CDR3 sequences, with approximately 32% seen just once and around 2.3% held by the top ten. The starting material was PBMCs from the stem cell graft donor, obtained from the stem cell graft. These receptors originate from a human donor who donated a stem cell graft to a child with aplastic anemia.

CDR3 loop: CASSIQESGPGELFF. CDR3 bases: TGTGCCAGCAGCATCCAGGAGTCCGGCCCCGGGGAGCTGTTTTTT. The chain carries TRBV9 and TRBJ2-2; D not certain. Germline V gene sequence: CDR1 SGDLS, CDR2 YYNGEE. The CDR3 has 15 amino acids. The V and J ends lost 4 bases and 6 bases respectively, with 16 bases between them.

The chain's CDR3 is CASSPIGQGIKNEQFF. The CDR3 DNA follows: TGTGCCAGCAGCCCGATAGGACAGGGAATTAAGAATGAGCAGTTCTTC. The chain links TRBV4-2 to TRBJ2-1, with 8 bases lining up with TRBD1. This CDR3 region has 16 residues. Trimming at V came to 4 bases and at J to 7 bases, leaving 12 bases not matched to a gene. The germline gives CDR1 LGHNA, CDR2 YNFKEQ.

DNA for the CDR3: TGCAGCGTGAAGGACACGGACATAGAAGCTTTCTTT. Protein: CSVKDTDIEAFF. This chain uses TRBV29-1 with TRBJ1-1, with a possible D match to TRBD1 (5 bases). This CDR3 has 12 residues. V dropped 6 bases and J dropped 8 bases, with 16 bases sitting between them. Germline V gives CDR1 SQVTM, CDR2 ANQGSEA.

This clonotype was detected a few times. J is TRBJ1-1 and V is TRBV28; possible D gene TRBD1, 6 bases. This CDR3 is built from 14 residues. V was trimmed by 5 bases and J by 3 bases, leaving 13 bases between them. Germline CDR1 is MDHEN and CDR2 is SYDVKM. The CDR3 spells CASSAYRDDTEAFF. The CDR3 bases are TGTGCCAGCAGTGCGTACAGGGATGACACTGAAGCTTTCTTT.

The chain couples TRBV20-1 to TRBJ1-5, with a weak D call TRBD1 (6 bases). The germline V and J ends were trimmed by 3 bases and 3 bases, with 15 bases remaining between them. The CDR3 contains 15 residues. Germline V gene lookup returns CDR1 DFQATT and CDR2 SNEGSKA (reference sequence). Here the CDR3 DNA reads TGCAGTGCTAGGTTGGCAGGGGCTAACAATCAGCCCCAGCATTTT. This gives the protein CSARLAGANNQPQHF.

This clonotype was counted only a few times. The chain employs TRBV27 and TRBJ2-1; D is ambiguous. The CDR3 covers 14 residues. Germline CDR1 is MNHEY and CDR2 is SMNVEV (reference sequence). V was trimmed by 5 bases and J by 6 bases, leaving 14 bases between them. The CDR3 region has the DNA TGTGCCAGCAGTGCCCGATATTCTAGCAATGAGCAGTTCTTC. It yields the protein CASSARYSSNEQFF.

V is TRBV12-3 or TRBV12-4 and J is TRBJ1-1; the D is unclear. This CDR3 has 13 residues. V was shortened by 2 bases and J by 11 bases, with 15 bases between the two germline ends. The CDR3 loop reads CASSLKAKLEAFF. The CDR3, as DNA: TGTGCCAGCAGTTTAAAAGCGAAGTTGGAGGCTTTCTTT.

This clonotype has a handful of counts. The V and J genes are TRBV6-5 and TRBJ1-2; D may be TRBD1 (6 bases). Germline CDR1 MNHEY, CDR2 SVGAGI. Trimming left V 4 bases short and J 2 bases short, with 8 bases between. The CDR3 is made up of 13 amino acids. The DNA for the CDR3 is TGTGCCAGCAGTTCTCAGGGGAACTATGGCTACACCTTC. It translates to CASSSQGNYGYTF.

The sample holds a few counts of this clonotype. The rearrangement links TRBV6-5 to TRBJ1-4, with D uncertain. The V end lost 6 bases, the J end lost 3 bases, and 11 bases lay between the germline ends. The CDR3 is 14 residues long. Germline CDR1 reads MNHEY; CDR2 reads SVGAGI. CDR3 region: CASRWTGANEKLFF. The CDR3 DNA is TGTGCCAGCAGGTGGACCGGCGCTAATGAAAAACTGTTTTTT.

The chain combines TRBV7-2 with TRBJ1-2; 9 positions agree with TRBD1. This CDR3 has 15 residues. The germline V gene has CDR1 SGHTA and CDR2 FQGNSA. The V and J ends lost 4 bases and 6 bases, in that order; junction bases with no gene match: 9. The CDR3: CASSSGTGLDHGYTF. Written as DNA, the CDR3 is TGTGCCAGCAGCTCCGGGACAGGGTTAGATCATGGCTACACCTTC. Supplemented by reference TRBV7-2 and TRBJ1-2, the full variable domain reads GAGVSQSPSNKVTEKGKDVELRCDPISGHTALYWYRQSLGQGLEFLIYFQGNSAPDKSGLPSDRFSAERTGGSVSTLTIQRTQQEDSAVYLCASSSGTGLDHGYTFGSGTRLTVV.

The chain is built from TRBV4-2 and TRBJ1-2; D not certain. The V gene lost 3 bases and the J gene lost 7 bases, with 6 bases spanning the gap. The CDR3 loop spans 11 amino acids. Germline assignment: CDR1 LGHNA and CDR2 YNFKEQ. CDR3 loop: CASSHQFGYTF. The CDR3 DNA follows: TGTGCCAGCAGCCACCAGTTTGGCTACACCTTC.

This clonotype was detected only a few times. This sequence joins TRBV5-1 and TRBJ1-1, with a weak D call TRBD1 (6 bases). The V and J ends lost 4 bases and 1 base respectively, with 17 bases between them. Germline V CDR1 and CDR2: SGHRS, YFSETQ. CDR3 length: 16 residues. DNA for the CDR3: TGCGCCAGCAGCCCTATCGATTTGACAGGGAACACTGAAGCTTTCTTT. Protein sequence: CASSPIDLTGNTEAFF.

Note on this clonotype: At one end, the junction sequence differs from germline, possibly due to a read error. The chain uses TRBV7-2 and TRBJ1-1; D unresolved. Germline V gives CDR1 SGHTA, CDR2 FQGNSA. This CDR3 has 11 residues. The CDR3 DNA follows: TGTGCCATCAGCTTCGCGAAAGAGGCTTTCTTT. Amino acid sequence: CAISFAKEAFF.